This TCR beta chain emerged from a study of shared clonotypes between healthy human individuals (dated by TCRdb to about 2020). In terms of the full investigation: The cohort included three men and a couple of women between 18 and 49 years of age. Per donor, three plates each were used for CD4 naive and CD4 memory, two for CD8 naive, and one for CD8 memory. To estimate repertoire size and how much clonotypes are shared between individuals, the study performed deep sequencing of blood TCR repertoires from a few healthy adults. To increase sequencing depth and limit assay-specific biases, different laboratories used diverse techniques to prepare libraries and sequence TCR repertoires. Between about 0.85 and 9.5 billion PBMCs per donor were obtained by leukapheresis. Points the paper makes about the study in general: Estimated clonotype richness was generally larger for naive than for memory subsets. Sampling was restricted to blood, and TCR repertoires in tissues likely differ from the TCR repertoires found in blood. The genetic and exposure-history diversity represented was limited by the small number of donors. Pairwise subsampling indicated that sequencing depth was expected to affect the degree of clonotype sharing among donors. Even with the large sequencing depth, rarefaction of the sorted-subset datasets indicated that sequencing was incomplete. Across a few donors, approximately 5% of naive CD4, approximately 4% of naive CD8, under 2.5% of memory CD4, and roughly 0.4% of memory CD8 clonotypes were shared. Compared with non-shared clonotypes, the clonotypes found in all four sorted-subset donors had higher generation probabilities.

As for this clone: Its recognized antigen is unknown. No base quality values were provided; no much bigger clone lies one nucleotide off.

The V end loses 5 bases and the J end loses 3 bases, and a stretch of 23 bases separates them. Taken from cysteine to phenylalanine, the CDR3 has 18 residues. The sequence is cut down to CDR3 DNA, 54 bases in frame from base 1. Sequences MDHEN (CDR1) and SYDVKM (CDR2) are obtained from the germline V gene. CD8 naive samples consisted of CD45RO-negative cells that were positively selected for CCR7, yielding a CD45RA+CCR7+ population without TemRA cells. Healthy HIV-negative adults with no recently reported acute infections or vaccinations were included as donors. Every donor was a Caucasian adult living in Nashville, Tennessee, USA. Blood was obtained by leukapheresis, after which PBMCs were separated by Ficoll-Histopaque density gradient centrifugation and cryopreserved in liquid nitrogen vapor phase. Purity and quantity of every magnetically sorted T cell population were checked by analytical flow cytometry. Genomic DNA was isolated from every sorted fraction and measured by UV absorbance on a Nanodrop 2000c.

Using the deep immunoSEQ assay, multiplex PCR amplified TCR CDR3 regions from genomic DNA. Extracted genomic DNA from each cell subset was spread evenly across all wells of several immunoSEQ 96-well plates, with each plate serving as a replicate. For sorted subsets, approximately 210 ng genomic DNA, equal to about 30,000 T cell genomes, was loaded into each replicate PCR. Purified libraries were quantified with a Qubit 3.0 fluorometer, sized on a Bioanalyzer 2100, and re-quantified with the KAPA Library Quantification kit. Every immunoSEQ 96-well plate was sequenced on a separate single-read 150-cycle Illumina NextSeq 550 flow cell. Processing in the source paper ran as follows. The immunoSEQ output contained only junctional sequences without quality scores, so filtering could not match that applied to full-length reads. To assign V/J genes and CDR3, sequences were annotated using PyIR, a Python wrapper for IgBLAST v1.9, with IMGT germline references. Reads with weak V/J assignments (E-value above 1e-6), missing CDR3, stop codons, out-of-frame junctions, or ambiguous translated residues were removed. A V3J clonotype was defined by an identical inferred V gene, J gene, and CDR3 amino acid sequence. The percentage overlap between two repertoires was calculated by dividing the number of shared unique clonotypes by the size of the smaller repertoire. Repertoire richness was assessed with RTK rarefaction, the Chao1 estimator, and Recon v2.1 estimates of unobserved clonotypes. OLGA was used to compute generation probabilities for all TCRbeta clonotypes that the gDNA method yielded from a handful of donors. TCRdb retrieved this table from immuneACCESS and kept in-frame rearrangements only. Not all clones are present; in checked studies, unresolved V genes account for under half, and no reason is known for the remainder. V and J calls and clone size follow that table, whereas D and trimming were derived from the DNA. This sample is represented by about 2.1 million clones; just under 95% of them were singletons. The ten largest clones capture approximately 1.7% of the sample.

Sample: naive CD8+ T cells from PBMCs. The cell subset or site label on this specimen signifies: CD45RA+CCR7+. The clonotype comes from a man younger than 30 in good health. Some clones in this sample may be carry-over from other donors' samples. The chain links TRBV28 with TRBJ1-5; a tentative D call is TRBD1 (6 bases match). For the CDR3, the sequence is CASSQTAVTGLINQPQHF. The DNA is as follows: TGTGCCAGCAGTCAAACAGCGGTGACAGGTTTGATCAATCAGCCCCAGCATTTT.